This entry is about one T cell receptor beta chain. Its antigen target is currently unknown. No base-level quality is on record; no much larger clone is a single base apart. This sample is drawn from a study of T cell responses to AZD1222 COVID-19 vaccine (dated by TCRdb to the early 2020s). About the full investigation: AZD1222 recipients whose second dose came at about 4 weeks and those whose second dose came at about 12 weeks were combined into one group, since spike-specific TCR depth and breadth did not differ between the two schedules. A total of 233 trial participants underwent TCR sequencing, of whom roughly 210 had received two doses of AZD1222 and 26 had received two doses of the MenACWY control vaccine. Trial participants were enrolled by age into 18-55, 56-69 and 70-plus year subgroups, with approximately 150, 30 and 60 TCR-sequenced participants respectively. Findings and caveats that apply to the study as a whole: No day 14 peak-response samples were available, so repertoires were characterized only after the peak T cell response. In the small 56-69-year group, the increase in depth fell short of significance, most likely because of low power. The whole spike protein was spanned by vaccine-associated CD4 TCRs, and dominant responses were seen in regions 160-218 and 743-854. Spike-specific TCR breadth and depth rose significantly after two AZD1222 doses compared with day 0 and with MenACWY recipients. Participants were mostly white British and included more females than males, and it was suggested by the authors that clonal diversity may have been underestimated. Reportedly, close to half of the unique spike-specific TCRs recognized epitopes lying outside the regions that are mutated in the B.1.351 and B.1.1.7 variants. Conclusions about previously exposed vaccinees were limited because only 6 or 7 AZD1222 recipients were SARS-CoV-2 seropositive at baseline.

The sample's time point label is to be understood as: baseline before first vaccination. Vaccinee samples were obtained from the UK trials COV001 and COV002, which included a single-blind randomized controlled phase 2/3 trial of AZD1222 (ChAdOx1 nCoV-19) in healthy adults. Trial participant PBMC samples were collected at day 0 and day 28 after the second dose for TCRbeta chain sequencing. In the germline V gene, CDR1 corresponds to SGHTA and CDR2 to FQGNSA. CDR3 length: 13 amino acids, cysteine to phenylalanine. The retained sequence is limited to the CDR3, 39 bases, with the frame set at the first base. Clipping removes 8 bases from V and 4 bases from J, with 4 as the unmatched junction base count. The CDR3 regions of human TCRbeta chains were analyzed by immunosequencing. Per the authors' processing: Repertoire TCRs were checked for matches against a reference library of SARS-CoV-2-specific TCRs that had been generated using the MIRA antigen-specificity platform. Breadth was defined as the fraction of unique TCRs that were SARS-CoV-2-associated, and depth was defined as the fraction of total T cells that were SARS-CoV-2-associated. Using the MIRA data, each spike-specific TCR was mapped to the spike region that the TCR reacts to and placed in a CD4 or CD8 class. Log10-transformed breadth and depth values were compared by one-way ANOVA with Sidak's multiple comparisons tests. Not all clones reach the TCRdb copy of this immuneACCESS table, which keeps in-frame sequences only. Checked studies attribute under half of the gap to unresolved V genes and leave the rest unexplained. V, J and clone size were drawn from that table, and D and trimming were deduced from the DNA. The sample table shows 90,000 or so clones, and about 87% are seen once. 15% to 20% of the sample belongs to the ten largest clones.

The TCR originated in an adult in good health. The sequences come from peripheral blood, collected on day 0 of AZD1222 vaccination. Rearrangement joined TRBV7-2 to TRBJ1-2; 10 junctional bases match TRBD1. The CDR3 in this case is CASGDRGFYGYTF. The nucleotide sequence is given as TGTGCCAGCGGGGACAGGGGCTTCTATGGCTACACCTTC.